The 26 T cell receptor beta chains given below trace back to one sample, sequenced in a study of B cell selection in AIRE deficiency. Sequenced by immunoSEQ multiplex PCR; TCRdb stores in-frame clones only, minus some. The sample includes about 18,000 clones, 85% to 95% of them seen just once. The regulatory T cell sort gate was CD4+CD25hiCD127low/negative. The sample comprised CD4+CD25+ Tregs sorted from PBMCs. Every receptor here comes from a human donor in good health.

V gene TRBV28 combines with J gene TRBJ2-4; either TRBD1 or TRBD2 may supply D (5 bases each). This CDR3 comprises 15 residues. V dropped 4 bases and J dropped 9 bases, with 19 bases sitting between them. The V gene's germline CDR1 is MDHEN and CDR2 SYDVKM. This CDR3 reads CASSSPGLEGFIQYF. The DNA of the CDR3 is TGTGCCAGCAGTTCTCCGGGGCTTGAGGGGTTCATTCAGTACTTC.

This clone was picked up a small number of times. The chain recombines TRBV5-1 with TRBJ2-7; 8 bases agree with TRBD2. The CDR3 is made up of 13 amino acids. After removal of 8 bases from V and 4 bases from J, the junction contained 8 bases not matched to a gene. The germline gives CDR1 SGHRS, CDR2 YFSETQ. For the CDR3, the DNA is TGCGCCAGTAAAGCGGGAGATTGGTACGAGCAGTACTTC. Residues: CASKAGDWYEQYF. Drawing the rest from reference TRBV5-1 and TRBJ2-7, the complete variable domain is KAGVTQTPRYLIKTRGQQVTLSCSPISGHRSVSWYQQTPGQGLQFLFEYFSETQRNKGNFPGRFSGRQFSNSRSEMNVSTLELGDSALYLCASKAGDWYEQYFGPGTRLTVT.

This clone was seen once. This chain joins TRBV7-9 and TRBJ2-6; either TRBD1 or TRBD2 may supply D (5 bases each). Deletions cut 5 bases from V and 0 bases from J, with 14 bases between. This CDR3 comprises 17 residues. CDR1 SEHNR and CDR2 FQNEAQ come from the germline V gene (reference sequence). The CDR3 bases are TGTGCCAGCAGCCCCAGGGACGCCCACTCTGGGGCCAACGTCCTGACTTTC. Translation: CASSPRDAHSGANVLTF.

This chain links TRBV27 with TRBJ2-5, with TRBD2 matching 7 bases. CDR3 size: 14 residues. CDR1 and CDR2 from the germline V gene are MNHEY and SMNVEV (reference sequence). The V and J ends lost 5 bases and 4 bases, in that order; junction bases with no gene match: 7. CDR3 region: CASSPRWGGETQYF. The CDR3 DNA follows: TGTGCCAGCAGTCCCCGTTGGGGGGGAGAGACCCAGTACTTC.

The chain carries TRBV28 and TRBJ2-7; weak D call: TRBD1 (8 bases). Germline lookup yields CDR1 MDHEN and CDR2 SYDVKM. V lost 6 bases and J lost 3, with 15 bases in between. This CDR3 spans 14 amino acids. The CDR3 sequence: CASRSTGGVYEQYF. The CDR3 DNA is TGTGCCAGCAGGTCAACAGGGGGGGTCTACGAGCAGTACTTC.

V usage is TRBV19 and J usage is TRBJ1-5, with 9 positions matching TRBD1. Unmatched junction bases numbered 10, after V lost 6 bases and J lost 1 base. Germline V gene sequence: CDR1 LNHDA, CDR2 SQIVND (reference sequence). The CDR3 runs 17 residues. CDR3 DNA sequence: TGTGCCAGTAGGCCTAGCTCCGGACAGGGGAGCAATCAGCCCCAGCATTTT. Encoded protein: CASRPSSGQGSNQPQHF.

The J gene is TRBJ1-4, the V gene TRBV7-9; possibly TRBD1 for D (5 bases). Germline CDR1 SEHNR, CDR2 FQNEAQ (reference sequence). V lost 1 base and J lost 1, with 7 bases in between. This CDR3 spans 15 amino acids. This CDR3 is CASSLVQGTNEKLFF. As DNA, the CDR3 is TGTGCCAGCAGCTTAGTTCAGGGAACTAATGAAAAACTGTTTTTT.

The gene calls are TRBV7-9 and TRBJ2-1, with 11 bases identical to TRBD2. The V segment lost 1 base and the J segment 8 bases; nucleotides outside the gene matches: 16. The germline V gene has CDR1 SEHNR and CDR2 FQNEAQ (reference sequence). CDR3 length: 19 amino acids. CDR3 DNA sequence: TGTGCCAGCAGCTTAGATGACTTCATACTAGCGGGAGTTTTGCATGAGCAGTTCTTC. Protein sequence: CASSLDDFILAGVLHEQFF.

This clone was counted a single time. The chain uses TRBV7-8 and TRBJ2-1; 11 nucleotides match TRBD2. This CDR3 has 15 residues. Germline V CDR1 and CDR2: SGHVS, FQNEAQ. V dropped 5 bases and J dropped 5; count of bases not matched to a gene: 5. This CDR3 reads CASSPIAGGHNEQFF. The CDR3 nucleotides read TGTGCCAGCAGCCCGATAGCGGGAGGGCACAATGAGCAGTTCTTC. The full variable domain, with the rest looked up from reference TRBV7-8 and TRBJ2-1, is GAGVSQSPRYKVAKRGQDVALRCDPISGHVSLFWYQQALGQGPEFLTYFQNEAQLDKSGLPSDRFFAERPEGSVSTLKIQRTQQEDSAVYLCASSPIAGGHNEQFFGPGTRLTVL.

The rearrangement uses TRBV28 and TRBJ2-1; TRBD2 agrees at 11 bases. CDR3 length: 16 residues. The V gene end was trimmed by 3 bases and the J gene end by 4 bases; junction bases not matched to a gene: 5. Germline V gene sequence: CDR1 MDHEN, CDR2 SYDVKM. CDR3: CASSFAGLAGYNEQFF. The CDR3 bases are TGTGCCAGCAGTTTTGCCGGACTAGCGGGTTACAATGAGCAGTTCTTC.

The chain carries TRBV19 and TRBJ1-5; 12 bases fit TRBD1. V lost 1 base to trimming and J lost 7 bases; unmatched junction nucleotides: 14. From germline, CDR1 is LNHDA and CDR2 SQIVND (reference sequence). The CDR3 runs to 19 residues. CDR3 loop: CASSIALGDRGPVKQPQHF. CDR3 nucleotides: TGTGCCAGTAGTATAGCCCTCGGGGACAGGGGGCCCGTCAAACAGCCCCAGCATTTT.

This clone was recorded only once. The chain employs TRBV27 and TRBJ1-1; tentatively, D is TRBD1 (5 bases). Trimming left V 7 bases short and J 7 bases short, with 28 bases between. CDR1 is MNHEY and CDR2 is SMNVEV in the germline V gene (reference sequence). The CDR3 length is 17 residues. The CDR3 DNA follows: TGTGCCAGCACCCCCCTCGGCGCCGGAACTGGACATGATGAAGCTTTCTTT. Amino acid sequence: CASTPLGAGTGHDEAFF.

The chain couples TRBV9 to TRBJ1-1, with D hard to call. Trimming stripped 0 bases from V and 1 base from J, with 7 bases between. The CDR3 covers 14 residues. CDR1 and CDR2 from the germline V gene are SGDLS and YYNGEE. CDR3 nucleotide sequence: TGTGCCAGCAGCGTAGTGGCGGAGAACACTGAAGCTTTCTTT. It specifies CASSVVAENTEAFF.

DNA for the CDR3: TGTGCCAGCAGCTTGATGCTTCCGCGGGAGAGGCCCCTCGAGCAGTACTTC. Translation gives CASSLMLPRERPLEQYF. The chain couples TRBV7-9 to TRBJ2-7; 7 nucleotides align to TRBD2. The CDR3 is 17 amino acids. V shed 3 bases, J shed 6 bases, and the junction held 17 bases outside the gene matches. Germline CDR1 reads SEHNR; CDR2 reads FQNEAQ (reference sequence).

This clone was counted once. The rearrangement links TRBV6-6 to TRBJ1-2, with 9 bases identical to TRBD1. Germline CDR1 MNHNY, CDR2 SVGAGI (reference sequence). The CDR3 is 16 residues long. V shed 4 bases, J shed 7 bases, and the junction held 13 bases outside the gene matches. The CDR3 loop is CASSSRTGQGLRGYTF. Here the CDR3 DNA reads TGTGCCAGCAGTTCCCGCACGGGACAGGGCCTCCGTGGCTACACCTTC.

This chain connects TRBV4-2 to TRBJ2-1, with D perhaps matching TRBD2 (6 bases). This CDR3 contains 13 residues. CDR1 and CDR2 (germline): LGHNA, YNFKEQ. V was trimmed by 8 bases and J by 1 base, leaving 9 bases between them. The CDR3 is CASRGGSYNEQFF. DNA of the CDR3: TGTGCCAGCCGGGGAGGATCCTACAATGAGCAGTTCTTC.

The J gene is TRBJ2-3, the V gene TRBV9; D not certain. CDR1 and CDR2 (germline): SGDLS, YYNGEE. The length of the CDR3 is 13 residues. V lost 2 bases to trimming and J lost 0 bases, with 4 bases between them. CDR3 DNA sequence: TGTGCCAGCAGCGTTGTGAGCACAGATACGCAGTATTTT. As protein: CASSVVSTDTQYF. Together with reference TRBV9 and TRBJ2-3, the CDR3 gives the full variable domain: DSGVTQTPKHLITATGQRVTLRCSPRSGDLSVYWYQQSLDQGLQFLIQYYNGEERAKGNILERFSAQQFPDLHSELNLSSLELGDSALYFCASSVVSTDTQYFGPGTRLTVL.

The chain uses TRBV5-5 and TRBJ1-2; a possible D gene is TRBD1 (5 bases). The CDR3 loop spans 13 amino acids. Trimming cost V 1 base and J 7 bases, with 11 bases left between them. The V gene's germline CDR1 is SGHKS and CDR2 YYEKEE (reference sequence). CDR3 nucleotides: TGTGCCAGCAGCTTGTGGGGGATGGGTGGCTACACCTTC. Translating it yields CASSLWGMGGYTF.

This chain links TRBV6-5 with TRBJ2-7; D is ambiguous. V was pared by 10 bases and J by 6 bases, with 7 bases between. This CDR3 has 9 amino acids. The germline V gene encodes CDR1 MNHEY and CDR2 SVGAGI. The CDR3 here is CATTREQYF. The CDR3, as DNA: TGTGCCACGACCCGCGAGCAGTACTTC.

As to this clone: At one end the junction does not follow the germline gene, possibly because of a read error. V usage is TRBV5-5 and J usage is TRBJ1-2, with TRBD1 matching 7 bases. Germline V gene sequence: CDR1 SGHKS, CDR2 YYEKEE (reference sequence). The CDR3 spans 14 residues. CDR3 in amino acids: CAGSQEQGPYGYTF. The CDR3 nucleotides are TGTGCCGGCAGCCAAGAACAGGGGCCCTATGGCTACACCTTC.

V usage is TRBV7-8 and J usage is TRBJ1-4, with no clear D. The CDR3 spans 11 residues. V gave up 5 bases and J gave up 14 bases, with 12 bases separating them. Germline V CDR1 and CDR2: SGHVS, FQNEAQ. The CDR3 DNA follows: TGTGCCAGCAGCGATTCCTATCAGCTGTTTTTT. Translating gives CASSDSYQLFF.

The chain links TRBV6-5 to TRBJ2-7; weak D call: TRBD1 (5 bases). In germline, CDR1 is MNHEY, CDR2 SVGAGI. V lost 0 bases, J lost 2 bases, and 11 bases lay in between. There are 15 residues in the CDR3. In DNA form, the CDR3 reads TGTGCCAGCAGTTACTCGGGCCAGGGCCCCTACGAGCAGTACTTC. Protein sequence: CASSYSGQGPYEQYF.

Note on this clone: Germline and junction disagree at one end, which may indicate a read error. The same CDR3 arises from other DNA sequences in this sample as well. The chain uses TRBV10-1 and TRBJ2-7; D gene ambiguous. This CDR3 comprises 12 residues. Germline V gives CDR1 WNHNN, CDR2 SYGVQD (reference sequence). In DNA, the CDR3 is TGTGCCAGCAGTGACCAGACCTACGAGCAGTACTTC. This translates into CASSDQTYEQYF.

The genes are TRBV7-9 and TRBJ2-1, with 8 bases that match TRBD1. This CDR3 has 13 residues. The V gene's germline CDR1 is SEHNR and CDR2 FQNEAQ (reference sequence). V trimming: 6 bases; J trimming: 8 bases; junction bases outside the gene matches: 6. The CDR3 is CASSSRTGYEQFF. The DNA for the CDR3 is TGTGCCAGCAGTTCTAGGACAGGGTATGAGCAGTTCTTC.

This clone was detected once. The chain uses TRBV2 and TRBJ2-7; the D is unclear. The CDR3 contains 10 residues. V dropped 6 bases and J dropped 6 bases, with 6 bases sitting between them. Germline assignment: CDR1 SNHLY and CDR2 FYNNEI. The CDR3 region is CASRVGEQYF. DNA of the CDR3: TGTGCCAGCAGGGTAGGCGAGCAGTACTTC.

The J gene is TRBJ2-5, the V gene TRBV11-1; 7 bases are shared with TRBD1. This CDR3 contains 15 residues. CDR1 SGHAT and CDR2 FQDESV come from the germline V gene (reference sequence). Trimming removed 1 base from V and 5 bases from J; junction bases left unmatched: 7. The CDR3 loop is CASSLGQGYAETQYF. DNA for the CDR3: TGTGCCAGCAGCTTAGGACAGGGCTACGCGGAGACCCAGTACTTC.